This T cell receptor (beta chain) came from a study of cytomegalovirus exposure and HLA in healthy donors. The PCR was carried out with 60 Vbeta primers and 13 Jbeta primers. The method was immunoSEQ multiplex PCR; TCRdb's version includes in-frame clones alone and lacks a portion of them. The table records some 150,000 clones, over 60% of them present only once. J gave up 5 bases and V 10 bases, and 9 bases lay outside the gene matches. This CDR3 spans 15 amino acids. Germline V gives CDR1 MNHEY, CDR2 SVGAGI. Study results and limitations: HLA alleles were associated with 15,000 to 20,000 TCR beta sequences in a later analysis at 0.05 false discovery rate. A missense variant in DCLRE1C was later tied to TCR beta V- and J-gene trimming. The study reported that TCR beta sequences accurately predicted HLA-A and HLA-B alleles in most subjects.

Comments on this clone: As yet, its antigen is unknown.

Sequencing used PBMCs. The source of this sequence is a man in his forties in good health and CMV-seropositive. V usage is TRBV6-5 and J usage is TRBJ2-2; 11 bases line up with TRBD2. The CDR3 DNA reads as TGTGCCACAAATATAGCGGGAGGGGGTACCGGGGAGCTGTTTTTT. Its translation: CATNIAGGGTGELFF.